Reported below is one T cell receptor (beta chain). Its antigen is not yet known. No qualities accompany the bases; no much larger clone lies one base away. This sample was taken from a study of cytomegalovirus exposure and HLA in healthy donors (dated by TCRdb to about 2017). At the level of the whole study: An earlier analysis of roughly 500 of the donors reported 276 Gb of sequence data and 117 million unique TCR beta sequences obtained from about 200 million T cells. Of the roughly 390 genotyped donors, about 80% fell in the genetic ancestry cluster associated with self-reported Caucasian donors. A later analysis re-analyzed previously published TCR beta repertoires from hundreds of donors and added high-resolution HLA genotyping to study TCR occurrence patterns. Using immunosequencing, the study profiled T cell repertoires from roughly 650 subjects and related those repertoires to cytomegalovirus serostatus. In an earlier analysis of 587 of the donors, high-throughput TCR beta sequencing was used to judge whether each TCR beta V gene segment behaved as functional or pseudogenic. Because of strong linkage in the cohort, roughly five DR-DQ haplotypes were treated as single units for association and clustering. A later genetic analysis took genome-wide SNP genotypes for about 55% of the 666 donors and used that subset as a discovery cohort. In addition to the first cohort of roughly 700 subjects, a separate validation cohort of 130 or so different subjects was used. Rather than using new phenotypic data, the later analysis identified candidate immune exposures from TCR beta sequences and from how often those sequences occurred across donors. Among roughly 400 genotyped donors of the cohort, an average of approximately 200,000 unique TCR beta nucleotide sequences was sequenced per donor, of which roughly 17% were non-productive. Donor age, sex, ethnicity and CMV serostatus were compiled together with the repertoire data. An early release covering roughly 640 HLA-typed donors comprised 300 to 350 gigabases of sequencing data and around 85 million unique TCR sequences. All discovery cohort repertoires had been generated on a single sequencing platform. To predict cytomegalovirus infection status, the study combined high-throughput TCR immunosequencing, statistical association of individual TCRs with disease status, and machine learning. The study aimed to test whether signatures of past pathogen exposure could be identified by cataloging public T cell receptors. Class I and class II HLA loci were covered by the typing at four-digit resolution. The number of typed donors differed by locus: about 629-630 for A, B, C, DRB1 and DQB1; 500 to 550 for DQA1; around 610 for DPA1; and roughly 450 for DPB1.

The cohort was made up of under 800 healthy bone marrow donors. Cohort members were all nominally healthy when sampled, although unrecorded immune exposures were likely present. The donor was CMV seronegative and was included in the group of a few hundred seronegative cohort members. A peripheral blood sample was provided by each donor, and peripheral blood mononuclear cells were used for TCR beta sequencing. The Qiagen DNeasy Blood Extraction Kit was used to extract genomic DNA from the blood cell samples. Preparation of the library involved the immunoSEQ multiplex PCR assay. For the multiplex PCR, a mixture combining 60 forward primers for TCR Vbeta segments and 13 reverse primers for TCR Jbeta segments was used. A multiplex PCR assay on genomic DNA amplified the CDR3 region of rearranged TCR beta genes. The amplified TCR beta libraries were sequenced on the Illumina HiSeq System as 87-base-pair reads. Per the authors' processing: Across the 500 to 850 repertoires, a later analysis counted roughly 77 million unique TCR beta chains, 9 million to 14 million of which were shared by at least two donors. Raw reads were error-corrected and collapsed into unique sequences with a nearest-neighbor algorithm that merged closely related sequences to remove PCR and sequencing errors. To assign V, D and J gene segments, CDR3 sequences were aligned to IMGT reference sequences. For a sequence to be retained, a match of at least six nucleotides to both a V gene segment and a J gene segment was required. Rearrangements were classified as productive when the CDR3 lacked stop codons and remained in frame with V and J, and all other rearrangements were classified as non-productive. Following IMGT convention, CDR3 was defined as the stretch from the second conserved V-encoded cysteine to the conserved J-encoded phenylalanine. The earlier analysis of 450 to 750 of the donors excluded any sequence lacking an unambiguous match to a single V gene segment. An earlier analysis of over 450 of the donors classified V segments as functional when productive rearrangements were above 56.7% and as segregating when the standard deviation between donors was above 5%. To diagnose cytomegalovirus status from the catalog of TCR beta chain sequences, a statistical classification framework was built. In a later analysis, V and J genes were assigned by comparing TCR nucleotide sequences against IMGT/GENE-DB human TR gene sequences. A later analysis assigned CDR3 sequences and most-parsimonious VDJ recombination scenarios with the TCRdist pipeline. In a later analysis, every TCR beta chain was defined by the combination of its CDR3 amino acid sequence and its V-gene family, and reads without a unique V-gene family were dropped. A later analysis removed over 500 highly shared, low-generation-probability nucleotide sequences to deal with suspected cross-contamination and a sequencing artifact. For each public chain, a later analysis derived a clonal expansion index from normalized ranks of inferred template counts within each repertoire. In a later analysis, generation probabilities were computed with a VDJ recombination model fitted to out-of-frame rearrangements, and the resulting probabilities were checked against IGoR. In a later analysis, hypergeometric tests were used to score TCR-TCR, TCR-HLA and TCR-CMV co-occurrence, with a repertoire-size bias correction applied to TCR pairs. A later analysis estimated false discovery rates by permuting HLA or CMV assignments 20 times. In a later analysis, co-occurring TCRs were grouped using DBSCAN, with TCRdist sequence similarity added in when clustering inside HLA-allele-positive subsets. Co-occurrence clustering excluded repertoires with fewer than 30,000 or more than 120,000 public chains, plus five with anomalous nucleotide sharing. TCRdb carries this immuneACCESS record with in-frame sequences only. Its versions omit some clonotypes, under half of them owing to an unresolved V gene in the studies checked, with the rest unexplained. V and J calls and clone size are copied from that table; D and trimming were computed from the DNA. Present in this sample are 90,000 to 150,000 clones, over 75% of which were seen just once. The biggest ten clones account for roughly 1.5% of the sample.

The investigation overall reported the following: Assigning TCR associations to individual alleles was difficult when HLA alleles, especially DR and DQ, strongly co-occurred. According to the authors, the approach could potentially be generalized to other disease states and immunological phenotypes. Linkage disequilibrium might explain the correlated functional status among segregating V segments, but an unknown experimental factor could not be ruled out. In a later analysis, TCR association rates were found to vary across HLA loci, with the most associated TCRs seen for DRB1 alleles and the fewest for HLA-C alleles. Presence/absence analyses assumed roughly uniform sequencing depth across donors, an assumption that may not hold. A total of 150 to 200 TCR beta chains were listed by the study as associated with cytomegalovirus. This cohort had only TCR beta chains sequenced, and the lack of alpha or paired-chain data limited which features could be detected. The only immune exposure information available for the cohort was CMV serostatus. In a later analysis, around 17,000 TCR beta sequences were associated with specific HLA alleles at a false discovery rate of 0.05. A later analysis found that most CMV-associated TCR beta chains appeared HLA-restricted, with HLA associations seemingly driven largely by CMV exposure. In a later analysis, HLA-associated TCR beta chains showed more clonal expansion and lower generation probabilities than non-associated chains that were equally common. A cluster of highly shared sequence variants was judged likely to be a technical artifact of the sequencing pipeline. Broadly in line with IMGT annotations, most TCR beta V segments showed up in productive rearrangements about 87% or about 30% of the time in an earlier analysis of several hundred of the donors. Cytomegalovirus status was reported to be diagnosed by the classifier with high specificity and sensitivity in both the original and validation cohorts. In vitro tests confirmed that a few of the cytomegalovirus-associated TCR beta chains recognize cytomegalovirus antigens. Because counts were too low, roughly 17 rarely observed V segments, including chromosome 9 orphons, were left out of the earlier analysis of 500 to 650 of the donors. In a later genetic analysis, a missense DCLRE1C variant was associated with V-gene and J-gene trimming of TCR beta chains, and the association was replicated in an independent cohort. Most TCR sequences were observed very rarely across donors, whereas some public TCRs were present in many individuals. A later genetic analysis reported fewer N-insertions in productive TCRs among donors in an Asian-associated ancestry cluster than the approximately 670-donor mean. Because the 87-base-pair reads could not distinguish some IMGT-functional V segments, including TRBV6-2 and TRBV6-3, those segments were excluded. Because HLA typing was missing for some donors at each locus, association tests included only the typed subset. A further reported finding was that TCR beta sequences accurately predicted the HLA-A and HLA-B alleles for most subjects in the first cohort. Several of the top co-occurrence clusters appeared to be linked to parvovirus B19, influenza, CMV and Epstein-Barr virus, according to a later analysis.

Between the V and J ends, shortened by 5 bases and 0 bases respectively, the junction contains 7 bases. As encoded in the germline V gene, CDR1 is MRHNA while CDR2 is SNTAGT. Measured from the cysteine to the phenylalanine, the CDR3 is 13 residues long. Only the CDR3 DNA stays, 39 bases, in frame from base 1. Sequencing input: PBMCs. The rearrangement joined TRBV6-4 to TRBJ1-1; the D gene identity is not certain. The clonotype comes from a young woman in good health and CMV-seronegative. The sequenced DNA: TGTGCCAGCAGTCGAGAGATGAACACTGAAGCTTTCTTT. Its translation reads: CASSREMNTEAFF.